These 4 T cell receptor beta chains were sequenced from one sample in a study of blood T cell repertoires in COVID-19. The repertoire was sequenced with immunoSEQ multiplex PCR; TCRdb's copy has only in-frame clones and lacks some. The sample contains around 380,000 clones, roughly 86% of which appear only once. The sequenced material came from PBMCs or T cells enriched from blood (not recorded which). These receptors originate from a man aged 25-40 years who had recovered from COVID-19.

The V gene is TRBV7-2, the J gene TRBJ2-7; TRBD1 matches at 7 bases. V lost 5 bases and J lost 2; bases outside the gene matches: 9. There are 15 residues in the CDR3. CDR1 and CDR2 (germline): SGHTA, FQGNSA. The CDR3 DNA follows: TGTGCCAGCAGCGCAGTTGGGACAGAGGCCTACGAGCAGTACTTC. This encodes CASSAVGTEAYEQYF.

This clone has just one count. The V and J genes are TRBV9 and TRBJ2-7; the match to TRBD2 covers 12 bases. The germline gives CDR1 SGDLS, CDR2 YYNGEE. The CDR3 extends over 15 amino acids. V was pared by 2 bases and J by 3 bases, with 3 bases of the junction left unmatched. The CDR3 DNA follows: TGTGCCAGCAGCGTGACTAGCGGGGGCGGCTACGAGCAGTACTTC. The encoded protein is CASSVTSGGGYEQYF.

The genes are TRBV19 and TRBJ2-5; 7 bases map to TRBD1. The CDR3 length is 13 residues. J lost 4 bases, V lost 5 bases, and 4 bases had no gene match. CDR1 LNHDA and CDR2 SQIVND come from the germline V gene (reference sequence). CDR3 nucleotide sequence: TGTGCCAGTAGTCCCAACAGGGGAGAGACCCAGTACTTC. As protein: CASSPNRGETQYF. The variable domain in full, completed from reference TRBV19 and TRBJ2-5, reads DGGITQSPKYLFRKEGQNVTLSCEQNLNHDAMYWYRQDPGQGLRLIYYSQIVNDFQKGDIAEGYSVSREKKESFPLTVTSAQKNPTAFYLCASSPNRGETQYFGPGTRLLVL.

The V call is TRBV7-6, the J call TRBJ2-7; 8 positions match TRBD2. V trimming: 4 bases; J trimming: 7 bases; junction bases outside the gene matches: 9. This CDR3 has 14 amino acids. CDR1 and CDR2 (germline): SGHVS, FNYEAQ. Written as DNA, the CDR3 is TGTGCCAGCAGCTCAAGGCAGCGGGGGTTGGAGCAGTACTTC. It encodes CASSSRQRGLEQYF. Supplemented by reference TRBV7-6 and TRBJ2-7, the full variable domain reads GAGVSQSPRYKVTKRGQDVALRCDPISGHVSLYWYRQALGQGPEFLTYFNYEAQQDKSGLPNDRFSAERPEGSISTLTIQRTEQRDSAMYRCASSSRQRGLEQYFGPGTRLTVT.